The 3 T cell receptor beta chains reported below all come from one sample, sequenced in a study of cytomegalovirus exposure and HLA in healthy donors. Data came from immunoSEQ multiplex PCR; TCRdb stores just in-frame clones and leaves some out. The sample has more than 85,000 clones; about 95% are singletons. Sequencing was performed on PBMCs. The origin of the receptors is a woman between 18 and 29 years old in good health and CMV-seronegative.

This chain joins TRBV6-5 and TRBJ1-2, with TRBD1 identical over 8 bases. After removal of 0 bases from V and 10 bases from J, the junction contained 4 bases not matched to a gene. The CDR3 extends over 13 amino acids. Germline CDR1 and CDR2: MNHEY and SVGAGI. CDR3 sequence (DNA): TGTGCCAGCAGTTACTCGGGACAGGAGTACTACACCTTC. Amino acid sequence: CASSYSGQEYYTF.

The CDR3 DNA sequence: TGCGCCAGCAGCCAACTAGCGGGGGGGCCAACAGATACGCAGTATTTT. Residues: CASSQLAGGPTDTQYF. The V gene is TRBV4-1, the J gene TRBJ2-3, with 12 bases identical to TRBD2. Germline-derived CDR1 and CDR2 are MGHRA and YSYEKL. This CDR3 is 16 amino acids long. J gave up 3 bases and V 2 bases, and 3 bases lay outside the gene matches.

This chain connects TRBV5-5 to TRBJ1-4; D call uncertain. The CDR3 has 15 amino acids. V shed 5 bases and J shed 3 bases, with 14 bases lying between them. Germline V gene lookup returns CDR1 SGHKS and CDR2 YYEKEE (reference sequence). The CDR3 is CASRTRELANEKLFF. CDR3 nucleotide sequence: TGTGCCAGCAGAACGAGGGAGCTAGCTAATGAAAAACTGTTTTTT.